The rows below give T cell receptor beta chains drawn from one sample of a study of cytomegalovirus exposure and HLA in healthy donors. Method: immunoSEQ multiplex PCR; TCRdb's copy keeps in-frame clones and lacks some. The profile shows under 200,000 clones, about three quarters of them singletons. Material for sequencing was PBMCs. These receptor sequences come from a woman aged 40 to 50 in good health and CMV-seropositive. Each CDR3 is given with its conserved first and last residue. A D gene is named only where the DNA matches it firmly. A clone size is listed for some rows: how often the clone was seen (once, few, many), or a class if it is expanded.

D gene	J gene	clone size	V gene	CDR3 DNA	CDR3 protein
TRBD2	TRBJ2-5	NA	TRBV4-3	TGCGCCAGCAGCCAAGGATTCGGCGGGGGGCAAGAGACCCAGTACTTC	CASSQGFGGGQETQYF
NA	TRBJ2-5	NA	TRBV6-5	TGTGCCAGCAGCTCGGACCGAGGGGAGACCCAGTACTTC	CASSSDRGETQYF
NA	TRBJ1-5	NA	TRBV18	TGTGCCAGCTCACCCGGTCCTCCCGATGGCAATCAGCCCCAGCATTTT	CASSPGPPDGNQPQHF
NA	TRBJ2-7	NA	TRBV27	TGTGCCAGCAGTTTTTCAGATACCGCCTACGAGCAGTACTTC	CASSFSDTAYEQYF
TRBD1	TRBJ1-2	few	TRBV6-5	TGTGCCAGCAGGGACGGGACAGGGGGTAGCTACACCTTC	CASRDGTGGSYTF
TRBD2	TRBJ2-7	NA	TRBV5-4	TGTGCCAGCAGCACCAGACTAGCGGGAAACTACGAGCAGTACTTC	CASSTRLAGNYEQYF
NA	TRBJ1-2	few	TRBV6-5	TGTGCCAGCAGTTACCAATCTCCAGGGTATGGCTACACCTTC	CASSYQSPGYGYTF
NA	TRBJ1-2	NA	TRBV7-2	TGTGCCAGCAGCCCCGGACTGGATGGCTACACCTTC	CASSPGLDGYTF
NA	TRBJ1-4	few	TRBV18	TGTGCCAGCTCACGAGGACTTAATGAAAAACTGTTTTTT	CASSRGLNEKLFF
TRBD1	TRBJ2-7	NA	TRBV28	TGTGCCAGCAGTTTGGCCGGAGAGTTTAGGACAGGGAGAAACCGAGAGCAGTACTTC	CASSLAGEFRTGRNREQYF
TRBD1	TRBJ2-3	NA	TRBV6-6	TGTGCCAGCAGTCCTTCTTCAACAGGGGGCAGAGATACGCAGTATTTT	CASSPSSTGGRDTQYF
NA	TRBJ2-5	NA	TRBV7-2	TGTGCCAGCAGCCCAGGGCAATGGGAGACCCAGTACTTC	CASSPGQWETQYF
NA	TRBJ1-2	NA	TRBV19	TGTGCCAGTAGTATCAACGGCTATGGCTACACCTTC	CASSINGYGYTF
NA	TRBJ2-5	NA	TRBV7-2	TGTGCCAGCAGCCTAAGCTCAGGGGAGACCCAGTACTTC	CASSLSSGETQYF
TRBD1	TRBJ1-6	NA	TRBV5-4	TGTGCCAGCAGCCCCTCTGGCCAGGACAGGCCTAATTCACCCCTCCACTTT	CASSPSGQDRPNSPLHF
TRBD2	TRBJ2-5	NA	TRBV7-6	TGTGCCAGCAGCTTAGACCCTAGCTACGGGGGGACAGAGACCCAGTACTTC	CASSLDPSYGGTETQYF
NA	TRBJ1-1	once	TRBV27	TGTGCCAGCAGTTTACGGCAGGGGAACACTGAAGCTTTCTTT	CASSLRQGNTEAFF
NA	TRBJ2-2	few	TRBV7-2	TGTGCCAGCAGCTTATGGGCGGGCACCGGGGAGCTGTTTTTT	CASSLWAGTGELFF
NA	TRBJ2-1	NA	TRBV5-1	TGCGCCAGCAGCTTGGATCCGGACACCACCAATGAGCAGTTCTTC	CASSLDPDTTNEQFF
NA	TRBJ1-1	NA	TRBV5-1	TGCGCCAGCAGCTTGGGCCGATCTGGGGGGTTGGACACTGAAGCTTTCTTT	CASSLGRSGGLDTEAFF
NA	TRBJ2-7	NA	TRBV19	TGTGCCAGTAGTACCTCCTTACAGGGATTGGGAGAGCAGTACTTC	CASSTSLQGLGEQYF
NA	TRBJ1-1	few	TRBV6-6	TGTGCCAGCAGTTACACTTCAGGGCCAGCTTTCTTT	CASSYTSGPAFF
TRBD2	TRBJ2-1	NA	TRBV19	TGTGCCAGTAGTATTTTCGGGCTAGCGGGAGGGACGAGCTCCTACAATGAGCAGTTCTTC	CASSIFGLAGGTSSYNEQFF
TRBD2	TRBJ2-1	NA	TRBV7-9	TGTGCCAGCAGCTTAGCGAGCGGGGTGGTCAATGAGCAGTTCTTC	CASSLASGVVNEQFF
TRBD2	TRBJ2-3	few	TRBV30	TGTGCCTGGAGTGTACTGAGCGGGGGGGCATCGGATACGCAGTATTTT	CAWSVLSGGASDTQYF
NA	TRBJ2-1	NA	TRBV29-1	TGCAGCGTTTCGGTTTCCTACAATGAGCAGTTCTTC	CSVSVSYNEQFF
NA	TRBJ1-5	NA	TRBV19	TGTGCCAGTAATGGCCTCGGGAGTAGCAATCAGCCCCAGCATTTT	CASNGLGSSNQPQHF
NA	TRBJ2-2	once	TRBV29-1	TGCAGCGTGGGGAGCGCCGGGGAGCTGTTTTTT	CSVGSAGELFF
NA	TRBJ2-7	NA	TRBV27	TGTGCCAGCAGTCTAGTTTCGACAGGCCTCTCCTACGAGCAGTACTTC	CASSLVSTGLSYEQYF
NA	TRBJ1-1	NA	TRBV5-1	TGCGCCAGCGGAATACAGGGCGGGGGGACCACTGAAGCTTTCTTT	CASGIQGGGTTEAFF
TRBD1	TRBJ2-3	NA	TRBV7-8	TGTGCCAGCAGCCCAGACAGGGGCTTCACAGATACGCAGTATTTT	CASSPDRGFTDTQYF
NA	TRBJ1-2	once	TRBV9	TGTGCCAGCAGCGAAGGGAGCTATGGCTACACCTTC	CASSEGSYGYTF
TRBD1	TRBJ2-2	NA	TRBV5-6	TGTGCCAGCAGCAAAGGGACAGGGGGGAACACCGGGGAGCTGTTTTTT	CASSKGTGGNTGELFF
NA	TRBJ1-1	NA	TRBV6-6	TGTGCCAGCAGTTACGCGGGGACTGAAGCTTTCTTT	CASSYAGTEAFF
TRBD2	TRBJ2-1	NA	TRBV18	TGTGCCAGCTCACCCCCTAGCGGGACCTACAATGAGCAGTTCTTC	CASSPPSGTYNEQFF
TRBD2	TRBJ2-5	NA	TRBV7-2	TGTGCCAGCAGCTTAGTCCTAGCGGGTGCGTACCAAGAGACCCAGTACTTC	CASSLVLAGAYQETQYF
TRBD1	TRBJ1-2	NA	TRBV6-1	TGTGCCAGCAGTGGGGACAGGGGGAGGGATGGCTACACCTTC	CASSGDRGRDGYTF
NA	TRBJ2-3	NA	TRBV7-9	TGTGCCAGCAGCTCGTCACAGGGAACCCTGAGCACAGATACGCAGTATTTT	CASSSSQGTLSTDTQYF
NA	TRBJ1-2	NA	TRBV4-1	TGCGCCAGCAGCCAAGATCAGAACGGACTAAACTATGGCTACACCTTC	CASSQDQNGLNYGYTF
NA	TRBJ1-3	NA	TRBV27	TGTGCCAGCAGACCCCAGGGCGGAAACACCATATATTTT	CASRPQGGNTIYF
TRBD1	TRBJ2-7	NA	TRBV19	TGTGCCAGTAGTACCGGGACAGGGGTTTACGAGCAGTACTTC	CASSTGTGVYEQYF
TRBD1	TRBJ1-4	NA	TRBV11-2	TGTGCCAGCAGCTCTGACAGGGGCTGGGAAAAACTGCTTTTT	CASSSDRGWEKLLF
TRBD1	TRBJ1-1	NA	TRBV28	TGTGCCAGCAGTTTCTGGACAGGAGAAGGAATGACTGAAGCTTTCTTT	CASSFWTGEGMTEAFF
NA	TRBJ2-5	NA	TRBV7-7	TGTGCCAGCAGCTTAGCGAGTGGAGGGGCAGAGACCCAGTACTTC	CASSLASGGAETQYF
NA	TRBJ2-3	NA	TRBV15	TGTGCCACCAGCAAGGGCGGGGAAAGCACAGATACGCAGTATTTT	CATSKGGESTDTQYF
NA	TRBJ1-4	few	TRBV25-1	TGTGCCAGCAGTGAGGGAGGTGCAACTAATGAAAAACTGTTTTTT	CASSEGGATNEKLFF
NA	TRBJ1-1	NA	TRBV7-2	TGTGCCAGCAGCTCGCACACGTACACTGAAGCTTTCTTT	CASSSHTYTEAFF
TRBD1	TRBJ2-7	NA	TRBV14	TGTGCCAGCAGCCCTGGGACAGGGGTAGGGGAGCAGTACTTC	CASSPGTGVGEQYF
TRBD2	TRBJ2-7	few	TRBV6-6	TGTGCCAGCAGTCCCCTAACTAGCGGGTCCTACGAGCAGTACTTC	CASSPLTSGSYEQYF
NA	TRBJ2-3	once	TRBV9	TGTGCCAGCAGCGTCCGTCCTGCGGGGGCTAGCACAGATACGCAGTATTTT	CASSVRPAGASTDTQYF
NA	TRBJ2-3	NA	TRBV11-2	TGTGCCAGCAGCTTAGGGACGGGCGGGGACACAGATACGCAGTATTTT	CASSLGTGGDTDTQYF
TRBD1	TRBJ1-2	NA	TRBV2	TGTGCCAGCAACGACAGGGTTCGTGGCTACACCTTC	CASNDRVRGYTF